This entry concerns a single T cell receptor beta chain. Authors' methods: Amplification of reference gene primers was used by the study to estimate nucleated cell counts. Assay: immunoSEQ multiplex PCR; the TCRdb copy retains only in-frame clones and omits some. The V and J calls and clone size were taken over from that table, and D and trimming were inferred from the DNA. Seen here are 250,000 to 300,000 clones, around nine tenths observed once, and the top ten hold around 12%. The sample is drawn from a study of blood T cell repertoires in COVID-19. Study information: The United States, Italy and Spain provided the acute and convalescent COVID-19 samples. Sample material is recorded as cDNA or gDNA derived from T cells, B-cell-depleted T cells, or PBMCs.

The CDR3 length is 15 residues. CDR1 and CDR2 from the germline V gene are LNHDA and SQIVND (reference sequence). V gave up 0 bases and J gave up 3 bases, with 12 bases separating them. The sample comprised peripheral blood. This TCR derives from a woman in her sixties with acute or convalescent COVID-19. The V call is TRBV19, the J call TRBJ2-7, with D possibly being TRBD1 (6 bases). Here the CDR3 reads CASSIDQWTVYEQYF. The CDR3 coding sequence is TGTGCCAGTAGTATAGATCAATGGACAGTCTACGAGCAGTACTTC.